A single sample gave rise to the 20 T cell receptor beta chains below, sequenced in a study of blood T cell repertoires in COVID-19 (dated by TCRdb to 2019 to 2021). Libraries were prepared through the immunoSEQ multiplex PCR assay. Sourced from immuneACCESS, this table was stored by TCRdb with only in-frame sequences that have V and J called. A share of the clones is absent; for the studies checked, an unresolved V gene accounts for under half, and the remainder has no known explanation. Here the sample has 70,000 or so clones; 85% occur a single time. The ten largest clones represent roughly 35% of the sample. Sequenced input: peripheral blood. These receptors were collected from an elderly woman with active or convalescent COVID-19.

CDR3 amino acids: CSVSTPGTDTQYF. CDR3 DNA sequence: TGCAGCGTTAGTACGCCGGGCACAGATACGCAGTATTTT. The rearrangement joins TRBV29-1 to TRBJ2-3, with no clear D. Germline V gene data show CDR1 as SQVTM and CDR2 as ANQGSEA. The CDR3 contains 13 residues. The V and J ends lost 5 bases and 1 base respectively, with 10 bases between them.

The V call is TRBV6-2 or TRBV6-3, the J call TRBJ1-1; D remains unclear. Per the germline V gene, CDR1 is MNHEY and CDR2 is SVGEGT. The ends were cut back, 5 bases at V and 8 bases at J, with 9 bases in the middle. The CDR3 length is 11 residues. The CDR3 nucleotides are TGTGCCAGCAGTAGGAGGGAAGAAGCTTTCTTT. Protein: CASSRREEAFF.

The rearrangement joins TRBV28 to TRBJ2-3; D gene unclear. The length of the CDR3 is 14 residues. V lost 3 bases to trimming and J lost 2 bases, with 9 bases between them. CDR1 and CDR2 from the germline V gene are MDHEN and SYDVKM. DNA of the CDR3: TGTGCCAGCAGTTTCCTCCTCTCCACAGATACGCAGTATTTT. It is translated as CASSFLLSTDTQYF.

This clone was counted once. This chain connects TRBV6-5 to TRBJ2-7, with 9 nucleotides matching TRBD1. CDR1 and CDR2 from the germline V gene are MNHEY and SVGAGI. This CDR3 region has 15 residues. J was trimmed by 4 bases and V by 3 bases; bases with no gene match: 7. CDR3 residues: CASSYLTGGSYEQYF. CDR3 nucleotide sequence: TGTGCCAGCAGTTATCTGACAGGGGGTAGTTACGAGCAGTACTTC.

This sequence joins TRBV4-2 and TRBJ2-1; TRBD2 aligns across 8 bases. V trimming: 1 base; J trimming: 8 bases; junction bases outside the gene matches: 16. This CDR3 has 18 residues. Germline V CDR1 and CDR2: LGHNA, YNFKEQ. This CDR3 is CASSQGIGGASVFDEQFF. The CDR3 DNA follows: TGTGCCAGCAGCCAAGGCATCGGGGGGGCCAGCGTTTTCGATGAGCAGTTCTTC.

The rearrangement joins TRBV30 to TRBJ1-5, with 8 bases lining up with TRBD1. The CDR3 contains 14 residues. Trimming removed 5 bases from V and 4 bases from J; junction bases left unmatched: 7. Germline V CDR1 and CDR2: GTSNPN, SVGIG (reference sequence). CDR3 in DNA: TGTGCCTGGGATCCTGGACAGGGTAATCAGCCCCAGCATTTT. Its translation: CAWDPGQGNQPQHF.

This chain uses TRBV11-2 with TRBJ1-5; D unresolved. Per germline, CDR1 SGHAT and CDR2 FQNNGV. This CDR3 spans 13 amino acids. Trimming took 3 bases from V and 8 from J, leaving 11 bases between them. Written as DNA, the CDR3 is TGTGCCAGCAGCTTCCATCCGGTGGAGCCCCAGCATTTT. Translating gives CASSFHPVEPQHF.

J is TRBJ1-1 and V is TRBV14; TRBD1 might be the D (5 bases). In germline, CDR1 is SGHDN, CDR2 FVKESK. With 5 bases removed from V and 0 bases from J, the gap between germline ends came to 13 bases. The CDR3 runs 15 residues. In DNA, the CDR3 is TGTGCCAGCAGCTTCCAGACAGCCGTGAACACTGAAGCTTTCTTT. Amino acids: CASSFQTAVNTEAFF. Variable domain in full (rest from reference TRBV14 and TRBJ1-1): EAGVTQFPSHSVIEKGQTVTLRCDPISGHDNLYWYRRVMGKEIKFLLHFVKESKQDESGMPNNRFLAERTGGTYSTLKVQPAELEDSGVYFCASSFQTAVNTEAFFGQGTRLTVV.

The chain joins TRBV7-2 to TRBJ1-1; no definite D call. Germline CDR1 is SGHTA and CDR2 is FQGNSA. The V gene lost 5 bases and the J gene lost 2 bases, with 15 bases spanning the gap. The CDR3 contains 15 residues. CDR3: CASSASGPSNTEAFF. DNA for the CDR3: TGTGCCAGCAGCGCTTCTGGGCCAAGCAACACTGAAGCTTTCTTT. Based on the CDR3 plus reference TRBV7-2 and TRBJ1-1, the full variable domain is GAGVSQSPSNKVTEKGKDVELRCDPISGHTALYWYRQSLGQGLEFLIYFQGNSAPDKSGLPSDRFSAERTGGSVSTLTIQRTQQEDSAVYLCASSASGPSNTEAFFGQGTRLTVV.

CDR3 nucleotide sequence: TGTGCCAGCAGTTTAGGGGGGTATAATGAAAAACTGTTTTTT. Protein: CASSLGGYNEKLFF. The chain recombines TRBV27 with TRBJ1-4; D perhaps matches TRBD1 (5 bases). V lost 2 bases and J lost 4, with 8 bases in between. The CDR3 totals 14 residues. The germline CDR1 and CDR2 sequences are MNHEY and SMNVEV (reference sequence). Variable domain in full (rest from reference TRBV27 and TRBJ1-4): EAQVTQNPRYLITVTGKKLTVTCSQNMNHEYMSWYRQDPGLGLRQIYYSMNVEVTDKGDVPEGYKVSRKEKRNFPLILESPSPNQTSLYFCASSLGGYNEKLFFGSGTQLSVL.

V usage is TRBV28 and J usage is TRBJ1-2, with 9 bases matching TRBD1. Germline V gene sequence: CDR1 MDHEN, CDR2 SYDVKM. V was pared by 6 bases and J by 5 bases, with 4 bases of the junction left unmatched. The CDR3 has 13 residues. The CDR3 loop reads CASRRQGEYGYTF. The CDR3 nucleotides are TGTGCCAGCAGACGACAGGGGGAGTATGGCTACACCTTC.

J is TRBJ1-4 and V is TRBV19, with a tentative D call TRBD1 (5 bases). CDR1 is LNHDA, CDR2 SQIVND, per germline (reference sequence). V gave up 8 bases and J gave up 0 bases, with 13 bases separating them. This CDR3 has 15 residues. CDR3 sequence reads: CASSGLPTTNEKLFF. The CDR3 DNA follows: TGTGCCAGTTCGGGACTTCCAACAACTAATGAAAAACTGTTTTTT.

The chain carries TRBV7-9 and TRBJ2-2; 7 positions match TRBD2. Per germline, CDR1 SEHNR and CDR2 FQNEAQ (reference sequence). V shed 2 bases and J 7 bases; nucleotides not matched to a gene: 7. This CDR3 has 15 amino acids. CDR3 amino acids: CASSLTAGTYGELFF. CDR3 coding DNA: TGTGCCAGCAGCTTAACAGCGGGGACGTACGGGGAGCTGTTTTTT.

The chain is built from TRBV18 and TRBJ2-1; TRBD2 matches 10 bases. The CDR3 is 14 residues long. Trimming at V came to 2 bases and at J to 9 bases, leaving 4 bases not matched to a gene. The V gene's germline CDR1 is KGHSH and CDR2 LQKENI. The CDR3 protein is CASSPTSGVGEQFF. The CDR3 DNA is TGTGCCAGCTCACCAACTAGCGGGGTGGGTGAGCAGTTCTTC.

In its sample, this clone is medium-sized (0.01 to 0.1%). V gene TRBV3-1 (or the pseudogene TRBV3-2) combines with J gene TRBJ2-3; D is possibly TRBD1 (6 bases). CDR3 length equals 15 residues. V was shortened by 4 bases and J by 0 bases, with 11 bases between the two germline ends. Germline CDR1 is LGHDT and CDR2 is YNNKEL (reference sequence). Here the CDR3 reads CASSPGDPSTDTQYF. CDR3 in DNA: TGTGCCAGCAGCCCAGGGGACCCAAGCACAGATACGCAGTATTTT.

This clone appeared once. The chain joins TRBV6-6 to TRBJ1-6; D is uncertain. This CDR3 comprises 13 residues. V was trimmed by 2 bases and J by 4 bases, leaving 3 bases between them. Germline V gives CDR1 MNHNY, CDR2 SVGAGI (reference sequence). The CDR3 region is CASSYEYNSPLHF. CDR3 sequence (DNA): TGTGCCAGCAGTTACGAGTATAATTCACCCCTCCACTTT.

The chain links TRBV5-1 to TRBJ2-3; 8 nucleotides agree with TRBD1. The CDR3 length is 16 residues. Germline lookup yields CDR1 SGHRS and CDR2 YFSETQ. Germline trimming cut 4 bases from V and 0 bases from J; bases unmatched to any gene: 7. The CDR3 DNA reads TGCGCCAGCAGCCCCAGACAGGGGACTAGCACAGATACGCAGTATTTT. Its protein product is CASSPRQGTSTDTQYF.

The J gene is TRBJ1-6, the V gene TRBV6-5, with TRBD1 identical over 9 bases. V shed 1 base, J shed 6 bases, and the junction held 1 base outside the gene matches. Germline V CDR1 and CDR2: MNHEY, SVGAGI. The CDR3 covers 15 residues. CDR3 in amino acids: CASSYWTGANSPLHF. CDR3 sequence (DNA): TGTGCCAGCAGTTACTGGACAGGGGCTAATTCACCCCTCCACTTT.

The J gene is TRBJ2-1, the V gene TRBV24-1; 7 positions match TRBD1. Germline lookup yields CDR1 KGHDR and CDR2 SFDVKD. There are 13 residues in the CDR3. V gave up 9 bases and J gave up 3 bases; unmatched junction bases: 4. CDR3 in amino acids: CATERTGYNEQFF. CDR3 in DNA: TGTGCCACCGAGAGGACAGGCTACAATGAGCAGTTCTTC.

This clone was recorded once. V is TRBV3-1 (or the pseudogene TRBV3-2) and J is TRBJ2-7; 7 bases are a match to TRBD1. The J segment lost 3 bases and the V segment lost 6 bases, leaving 8 bases of the junction unmatched. Germline-derived CDR1 and CDR2 are LGHDT and YNNKEL (reference sequence). The CDR3 consists of 14 residues. The DNA for the CDR3 is TGTGCCAGCAGTCAGGGACAGACTTACTACGAGCAGTACTTC. Its translation is CASSQGQTYYEQYF.